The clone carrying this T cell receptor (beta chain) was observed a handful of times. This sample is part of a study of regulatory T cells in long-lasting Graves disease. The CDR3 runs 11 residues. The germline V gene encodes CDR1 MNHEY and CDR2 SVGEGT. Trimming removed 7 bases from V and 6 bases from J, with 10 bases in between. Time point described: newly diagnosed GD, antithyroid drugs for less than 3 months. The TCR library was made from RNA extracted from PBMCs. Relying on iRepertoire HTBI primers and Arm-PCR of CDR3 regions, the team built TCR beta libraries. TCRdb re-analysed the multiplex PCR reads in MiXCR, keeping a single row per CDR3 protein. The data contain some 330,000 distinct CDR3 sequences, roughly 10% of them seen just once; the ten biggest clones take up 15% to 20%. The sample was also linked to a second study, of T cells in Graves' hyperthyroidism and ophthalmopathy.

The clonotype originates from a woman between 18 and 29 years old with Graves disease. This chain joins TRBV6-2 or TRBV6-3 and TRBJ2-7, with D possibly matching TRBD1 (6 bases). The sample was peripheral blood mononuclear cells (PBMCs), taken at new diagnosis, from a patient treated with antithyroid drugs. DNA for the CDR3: TGTGCCAGCATTAGGGGGTCCGAGCAGTACTTC. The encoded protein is CASIRGSEQYF.